This T cell receptor beta chain was found in a study of post-analysis software for immune sequencing data. Findings and caveats of the study: Multiple sclerosis patients showed significantly lower normalized Chao1 diversity than controls did. In patients, TRBV5-6, TRBV5-1 and TRBV20-1 belonged to five TRBV segments found more frequently than in controls. With F measure, samples from one preparation batch clustered together strongly.

Researchers reported that TCR beta cDNA libraries carried unique molecular identifiers. From the PCR reads, TCRdb called clonotypes with MiXCR, one entry per CDR3 protein. The sample lists about 820,000 distinct CDR3 sequences, about 50% occurring once. In the case of this clonotype: The antigen is not known.

This CDR3 spans 17 amino acids. In germline, CDR1 is SGHRS, CDR2 YFSETQ. V was clipped by 3 bases and J by 3 bases, with 22 bases between them. This TCR was recovered from a girl aged 10-17 years with multiple sclerosis. Material: blood. The rearrangement uses TRBV5-1 and TRBJ2-7, with D possibly being TRBD1 (6 bases). In DNA, the CDR3 is TGCGCCAGCAGCTCGGCCCCATTTACAGGGTACGGCTACGAGCAGTACTTC. Translation gives CASSSAPFTGYGYEQYF.